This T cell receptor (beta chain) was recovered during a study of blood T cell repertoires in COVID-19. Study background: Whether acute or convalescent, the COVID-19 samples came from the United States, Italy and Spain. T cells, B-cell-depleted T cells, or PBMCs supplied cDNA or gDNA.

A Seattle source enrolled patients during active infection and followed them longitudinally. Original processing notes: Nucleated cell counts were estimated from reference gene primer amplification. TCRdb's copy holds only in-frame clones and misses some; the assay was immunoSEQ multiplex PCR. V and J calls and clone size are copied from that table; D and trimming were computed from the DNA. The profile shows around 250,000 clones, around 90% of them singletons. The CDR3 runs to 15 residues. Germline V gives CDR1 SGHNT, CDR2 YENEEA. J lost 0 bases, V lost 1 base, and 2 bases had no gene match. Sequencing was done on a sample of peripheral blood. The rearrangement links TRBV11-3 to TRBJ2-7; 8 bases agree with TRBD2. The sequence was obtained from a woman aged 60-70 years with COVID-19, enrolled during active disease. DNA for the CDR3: TGTGCCAGCAGCTTAGCGGGGGGGTCCTCCTACGAGCAGTACTTC. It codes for CASSLAGGSSYEQYF.